This T cell receptor beta chain was observed in a study of T cell changes during pregnancy in multiple sclerosis. Produced via immunoSEQ multiplex PCR; TCRdb's table is partial and in-frame only. The profile shows approximately 84,000 clones, about 95% of them singletons. V shed 4 bases and J 0 bases; nucleotides not matched to a gene: 9. This CDR3 is built from 18 residues. Germline CDR1 reads LNHDA; CDR2 reads SQIVND (reference sequence). Specimen: peripheral blood, collected in the third trimester of pregnancy. The chain carries TRBV19 and TRBJ1-6; 7 bases are shared with TRBD1. This TCR was sampled from a female donor with multiple sclerosis, enrolled in a pregnancy study. CDR3 DNA: TGTGCCAGTAGTACCCCGGGACAGACGAGCTCCTATAATTCACCCCTCCACTTT. Translating gives CASSTPGQTSSYNSPLHF. The full variable domain, its missing parts supplied by reference TRBV19 and TRBJ1-6, is DGGITQSPKYLFRKEGQNVTLSCEQNLNHDAMYWYRQDPGQGLRLIYYSQIVNDFQKGDIAEGYSVSREKKESFPLTVTSAQKNPTAFYLCASSTPGQTSSYNSPLHFGNGTRLTVT.